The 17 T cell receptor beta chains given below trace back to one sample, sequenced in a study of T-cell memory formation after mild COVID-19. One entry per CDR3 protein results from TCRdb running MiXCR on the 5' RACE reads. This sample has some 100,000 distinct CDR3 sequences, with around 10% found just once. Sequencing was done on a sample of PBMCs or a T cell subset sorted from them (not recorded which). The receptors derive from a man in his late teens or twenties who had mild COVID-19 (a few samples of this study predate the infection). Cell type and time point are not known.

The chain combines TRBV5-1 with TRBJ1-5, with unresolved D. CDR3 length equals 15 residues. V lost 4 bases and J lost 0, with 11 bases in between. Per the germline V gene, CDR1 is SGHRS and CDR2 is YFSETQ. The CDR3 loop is CASSLNPYSNQPQHF. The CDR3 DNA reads TGCGCCAGCAGCCTGAACCCTTATAGCAATCAGCCCCAGCATTTT.

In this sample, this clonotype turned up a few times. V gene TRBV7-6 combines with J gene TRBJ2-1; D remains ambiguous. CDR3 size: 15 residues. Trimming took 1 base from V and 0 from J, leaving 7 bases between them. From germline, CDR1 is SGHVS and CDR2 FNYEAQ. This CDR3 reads CASSLGSSSYNEQFF. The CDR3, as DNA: TGTGCCAGCAGCTTAGGTAGCAGCTCCTACAATGAGCAGTTCTTC. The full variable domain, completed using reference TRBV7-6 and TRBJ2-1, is GAGVSQSPRYKVTKRGQDVALRCDPISGHVSLYWYRQALGQGPEFLTYFNYEAQQDKSGLPNDRFSAERPEGSISTLTIQRTEQRDSAMYRCASSLGSSSYNEQFFGPGTRLTVL.

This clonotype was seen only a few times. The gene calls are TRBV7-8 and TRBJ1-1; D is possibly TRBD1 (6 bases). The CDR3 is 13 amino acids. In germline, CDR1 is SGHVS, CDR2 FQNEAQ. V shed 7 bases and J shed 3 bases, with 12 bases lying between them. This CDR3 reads CASIEGGDTEAFF. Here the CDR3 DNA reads TGTGCCAGCATTGAAGGGGGTGACACTGAAGCTTTCTTT.

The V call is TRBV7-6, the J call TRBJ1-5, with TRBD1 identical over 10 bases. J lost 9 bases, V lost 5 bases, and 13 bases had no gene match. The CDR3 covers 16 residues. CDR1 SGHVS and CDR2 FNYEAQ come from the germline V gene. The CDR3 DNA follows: TGTGCCAGCAGCCCCGGGACAGGGGTGGGCGAATGGCCCCAGCATTTT. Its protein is CASSPGTGVGEWPQHF.

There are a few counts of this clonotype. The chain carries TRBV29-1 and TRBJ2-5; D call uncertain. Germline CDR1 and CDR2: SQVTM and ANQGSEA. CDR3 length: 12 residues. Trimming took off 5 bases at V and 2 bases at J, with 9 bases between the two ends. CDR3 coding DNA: TGCAGCGTTCCACATAGACAAGAGACCCAGTACTTC. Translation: CSVPHRQETQYF.

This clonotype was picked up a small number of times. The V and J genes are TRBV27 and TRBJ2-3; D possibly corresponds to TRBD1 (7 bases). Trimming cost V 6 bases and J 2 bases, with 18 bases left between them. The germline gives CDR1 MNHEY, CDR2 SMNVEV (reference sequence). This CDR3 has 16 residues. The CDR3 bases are TGTGCCAGCAGGTCTGAATGGAGGGGGCTCACAGATACGCAGTATTTT. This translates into CASRSEWRGLTDTQYF.

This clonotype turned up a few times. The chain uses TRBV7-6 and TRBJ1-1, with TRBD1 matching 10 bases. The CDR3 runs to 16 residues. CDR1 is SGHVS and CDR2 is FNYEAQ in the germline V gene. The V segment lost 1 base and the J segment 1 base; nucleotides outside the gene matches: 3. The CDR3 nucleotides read TGTGCCAGCAGCTTAGAGACAGGGGGCCGGAACACTGAAGCTTTCTTT. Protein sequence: CASSLETGGRNTEAFF.

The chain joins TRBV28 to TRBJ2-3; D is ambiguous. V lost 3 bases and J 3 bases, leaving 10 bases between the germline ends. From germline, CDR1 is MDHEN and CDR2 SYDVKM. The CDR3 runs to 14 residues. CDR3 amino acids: CASSFRVGTDTQYF. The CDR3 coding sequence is TGTGCCAGCAGTTTCCGGGTCGGGACAGATACGCAGTATTTT.

CDR3 sequence (DNA): TGTGCCAGCAATCCAGGGGAGACCGGGGAGCTGTTTTTT. Translated, it gives CASNPGETGELFF. The chain carries TRBV9 and TRBJ2-2; perhaps TRBD1 as D (6 bases). Germline-derived CDR1 and CDR2 are SGDLS and YYNGEE. Deletions cut 6 bases from V and 5 bases from J, with 11 bases between. The CDR3 totals 13 residues.

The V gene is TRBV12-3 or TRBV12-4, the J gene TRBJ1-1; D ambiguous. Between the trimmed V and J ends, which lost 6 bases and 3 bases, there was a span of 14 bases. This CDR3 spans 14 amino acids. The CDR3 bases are TGTGCCAGCAGCCCTGAGTTCTCAGACACTGAAGCTTTCTTT. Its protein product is CASSPEFSDTEAFF.

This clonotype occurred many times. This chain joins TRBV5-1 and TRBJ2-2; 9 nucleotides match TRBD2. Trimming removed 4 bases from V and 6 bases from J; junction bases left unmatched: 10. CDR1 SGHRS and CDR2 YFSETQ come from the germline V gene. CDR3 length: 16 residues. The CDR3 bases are TGCGCCAGCAGCCTGGCTAGCGGGGAACTCGCCGGGGAGCTGTTTTTT. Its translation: CASSLASGELAGELFF.

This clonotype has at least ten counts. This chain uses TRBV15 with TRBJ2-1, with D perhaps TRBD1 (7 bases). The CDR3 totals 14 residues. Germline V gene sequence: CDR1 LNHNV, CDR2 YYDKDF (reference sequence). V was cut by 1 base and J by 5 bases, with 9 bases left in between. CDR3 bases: TGTGCCACCAGCAGAGGCGGGACAGACAATGAGCAGTTCTTC. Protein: CATSRGGTDNEQFF.

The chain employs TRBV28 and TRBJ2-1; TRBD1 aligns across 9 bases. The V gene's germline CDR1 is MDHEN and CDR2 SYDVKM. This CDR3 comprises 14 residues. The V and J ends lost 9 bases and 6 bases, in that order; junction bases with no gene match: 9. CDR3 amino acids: CASLQGARVNEQFF. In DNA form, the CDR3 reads TGTGCCAGTTTACAGGGGGCGAGGGTCAATGAGCAGTTCTTC.

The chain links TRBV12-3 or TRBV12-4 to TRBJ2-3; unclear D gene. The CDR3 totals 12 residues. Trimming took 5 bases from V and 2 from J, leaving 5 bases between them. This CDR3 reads CASSLDTDTQYF. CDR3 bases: TGTGCCAGCAGTCTCGACACAGATACGCAGTATTTT.

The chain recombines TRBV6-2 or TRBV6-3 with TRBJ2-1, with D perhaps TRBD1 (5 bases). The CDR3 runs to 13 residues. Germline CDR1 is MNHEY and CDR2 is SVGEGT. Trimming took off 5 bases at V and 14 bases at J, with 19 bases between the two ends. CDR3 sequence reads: CASSRLLGEDKFF. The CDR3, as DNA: TGTGCCAGCAGTCGCCTCTTAGGGGAAGACAAGTTCTTC.

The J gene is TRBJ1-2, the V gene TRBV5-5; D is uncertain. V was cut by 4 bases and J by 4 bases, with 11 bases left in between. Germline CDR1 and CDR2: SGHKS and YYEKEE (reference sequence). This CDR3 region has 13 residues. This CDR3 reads CASSASFSYGYTF. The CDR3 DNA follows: TGTGCCAGCAGCGCCTCTTTCAGCTATGGCTACACCTTC. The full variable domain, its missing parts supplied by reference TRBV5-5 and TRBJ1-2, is DAGVTQSPTHLIKTRGQQVTLRCSPISGHKSVSWYQQVLGQGPQFIFQYYEKEERGRGNFPDRFSARQFPNYSSELNVNALLLGDSALYLCASSASFSYGYTFGSGTRLTVV.

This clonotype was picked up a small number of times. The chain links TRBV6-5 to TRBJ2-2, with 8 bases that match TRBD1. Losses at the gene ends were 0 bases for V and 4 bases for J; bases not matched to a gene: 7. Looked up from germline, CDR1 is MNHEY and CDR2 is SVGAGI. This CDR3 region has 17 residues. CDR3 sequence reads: CASSYSRWTGSTGELFF. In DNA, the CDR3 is TGTGCCAGCAGTTACTCGAGATGGACAGGGTCCACCGGGGAGCTGTTTTTT.